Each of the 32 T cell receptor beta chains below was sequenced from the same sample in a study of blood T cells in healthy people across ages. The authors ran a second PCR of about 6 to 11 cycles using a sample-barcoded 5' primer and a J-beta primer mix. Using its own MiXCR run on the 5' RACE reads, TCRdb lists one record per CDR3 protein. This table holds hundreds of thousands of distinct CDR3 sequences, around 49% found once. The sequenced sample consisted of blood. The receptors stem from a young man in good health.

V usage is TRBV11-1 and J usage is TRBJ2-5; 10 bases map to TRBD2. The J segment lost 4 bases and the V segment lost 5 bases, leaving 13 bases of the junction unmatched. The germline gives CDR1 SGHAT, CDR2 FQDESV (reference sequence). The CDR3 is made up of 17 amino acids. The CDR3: CASSNDGQRGGRETQYF. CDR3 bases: TGTGCCAGCAGCAACGACGGCCAGCGGGGGGGTCGAGAGACCCAGTACTTC.

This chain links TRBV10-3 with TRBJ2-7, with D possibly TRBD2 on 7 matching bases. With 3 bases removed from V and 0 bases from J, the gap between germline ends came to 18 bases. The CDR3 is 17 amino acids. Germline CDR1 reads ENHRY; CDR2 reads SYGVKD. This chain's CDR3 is CAISEVLGGAPSYEQYF. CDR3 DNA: TGTGCCATCAGTGAAGTTTTAGGGGGGGCCCCCTCCTACGAGCAGTACTTC.

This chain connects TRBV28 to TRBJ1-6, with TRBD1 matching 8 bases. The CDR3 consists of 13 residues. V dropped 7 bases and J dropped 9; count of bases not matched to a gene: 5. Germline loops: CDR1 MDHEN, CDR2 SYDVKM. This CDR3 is CASTAGGGSPLHF. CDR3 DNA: TGTGCCAGCACGGCAGGGGGCGGTTCACCCCTCCACTTT.

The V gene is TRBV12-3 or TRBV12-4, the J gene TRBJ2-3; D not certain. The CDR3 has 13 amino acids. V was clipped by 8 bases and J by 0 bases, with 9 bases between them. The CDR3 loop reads CASGRTSTDTQYF. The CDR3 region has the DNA TGTGCCAGCGGCAGAACTAGCACAGATACGCAGTATTTT.

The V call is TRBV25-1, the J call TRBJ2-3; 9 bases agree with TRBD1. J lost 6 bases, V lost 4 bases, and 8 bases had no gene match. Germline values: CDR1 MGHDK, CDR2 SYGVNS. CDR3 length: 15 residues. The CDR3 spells CASSALGQGLDTQYF. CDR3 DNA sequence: TGTGCCAGCAGTGCTTTGGGACAGGGCCTGGATACGCAGTATTTT.

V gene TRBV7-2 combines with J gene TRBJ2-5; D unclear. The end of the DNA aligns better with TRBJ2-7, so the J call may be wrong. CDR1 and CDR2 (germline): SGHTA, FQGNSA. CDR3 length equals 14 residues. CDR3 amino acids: CASSLERNINEQYF. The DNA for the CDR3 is TGTGCCAGCAGCTTAGAACGCAATATCAACGAGCAGTACTTC.

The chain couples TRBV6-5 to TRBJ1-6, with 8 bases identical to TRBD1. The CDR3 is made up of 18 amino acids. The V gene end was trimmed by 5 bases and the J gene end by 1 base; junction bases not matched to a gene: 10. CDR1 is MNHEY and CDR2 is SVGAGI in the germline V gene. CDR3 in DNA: TGTGCCAGCAGTAACCGGTTGGACAGGGCGTCCTATAATTCACCCCTCCACTTT. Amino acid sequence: CASSNRLDRASYNSPLHF.

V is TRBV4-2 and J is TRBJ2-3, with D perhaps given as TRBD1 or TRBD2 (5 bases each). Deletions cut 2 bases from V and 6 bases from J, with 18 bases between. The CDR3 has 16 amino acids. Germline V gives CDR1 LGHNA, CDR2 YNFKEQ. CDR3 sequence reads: CASSQSVGVTPDTQYF. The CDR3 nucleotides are TGTGCCAGCAGCCAAAGCGTGGGGGTGACCCCGGATACGCAGTATTTT.

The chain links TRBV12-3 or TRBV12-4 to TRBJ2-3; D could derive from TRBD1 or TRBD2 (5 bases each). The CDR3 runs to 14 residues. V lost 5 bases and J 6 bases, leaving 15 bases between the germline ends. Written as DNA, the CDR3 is TGTGCCAGCAGTCCCCGGGACCGCCAGGATACGCAGTATTTT. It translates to CASSPRDRQDTQYF.

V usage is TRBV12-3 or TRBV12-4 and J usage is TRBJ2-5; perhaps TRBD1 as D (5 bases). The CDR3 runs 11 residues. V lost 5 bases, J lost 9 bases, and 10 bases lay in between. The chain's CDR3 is CASSPDRAQYF. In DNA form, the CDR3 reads TGTGCCAGCAGTCCCGACAGAGCCCAGTACTTC.

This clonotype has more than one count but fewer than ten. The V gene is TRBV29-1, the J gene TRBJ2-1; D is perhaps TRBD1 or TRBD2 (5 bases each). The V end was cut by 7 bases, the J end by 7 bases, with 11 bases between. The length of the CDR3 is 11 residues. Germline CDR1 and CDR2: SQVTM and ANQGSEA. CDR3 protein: CSGGRSNEQFF. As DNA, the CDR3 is TGCAGCGGGGGACGGTCTAATGAGCAGTTCTTC.

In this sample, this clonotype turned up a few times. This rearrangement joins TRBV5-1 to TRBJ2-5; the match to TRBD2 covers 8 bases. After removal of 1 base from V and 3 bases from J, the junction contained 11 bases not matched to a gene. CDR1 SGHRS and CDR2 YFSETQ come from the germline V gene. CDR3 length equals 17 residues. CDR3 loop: CASSLRWRGDPKETQYF. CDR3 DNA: TGCGCCAGCAGCTTGCGGTGGCGGGGGGACCCTAAAGAGACCCAGTACTTC.

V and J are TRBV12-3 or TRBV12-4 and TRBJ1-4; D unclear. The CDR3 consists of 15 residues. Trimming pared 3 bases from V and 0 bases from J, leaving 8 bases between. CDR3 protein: CASSFGGATNEKLFF. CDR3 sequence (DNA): TGTGCCAGCAGTTTCGGCGGGGCAACTAATGAAAAACTGTTTTTT.

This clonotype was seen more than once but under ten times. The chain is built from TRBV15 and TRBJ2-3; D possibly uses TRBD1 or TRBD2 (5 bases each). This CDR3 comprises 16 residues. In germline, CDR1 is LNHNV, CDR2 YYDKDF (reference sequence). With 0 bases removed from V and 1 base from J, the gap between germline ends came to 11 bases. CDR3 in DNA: TGTGCCACCAGCAGAGATGGGGGTCAGGGCACAGATACGCAGTATTTT. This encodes CATSRDGGQGTDTQYF.

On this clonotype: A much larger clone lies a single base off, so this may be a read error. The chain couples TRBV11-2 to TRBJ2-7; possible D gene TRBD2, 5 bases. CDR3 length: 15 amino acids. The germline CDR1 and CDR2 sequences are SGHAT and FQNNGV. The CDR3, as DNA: TGTACCAGCAGCTTACAGCGGCAGCCGATCTACGAGCAGTACTTC. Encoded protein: CTSSLQRQPIYEQYF.

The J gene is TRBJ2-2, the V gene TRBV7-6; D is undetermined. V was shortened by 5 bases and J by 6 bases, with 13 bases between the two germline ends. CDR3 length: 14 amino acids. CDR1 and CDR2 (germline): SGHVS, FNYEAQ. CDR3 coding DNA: TGTGCCAGCAGCCTTGGTACGATGGCCGGGGAGCTGTTTTTT. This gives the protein CASSLGTMAGELFF.

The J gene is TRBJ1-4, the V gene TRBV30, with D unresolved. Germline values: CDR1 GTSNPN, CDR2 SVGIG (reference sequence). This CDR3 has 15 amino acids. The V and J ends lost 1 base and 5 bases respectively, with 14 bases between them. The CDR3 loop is CAWSGGSGLNEKLFF. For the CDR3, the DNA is TGTGCCTGGAGTGGAGGGTCGGGCCTAAATGAAAAACTGTTTTTT.

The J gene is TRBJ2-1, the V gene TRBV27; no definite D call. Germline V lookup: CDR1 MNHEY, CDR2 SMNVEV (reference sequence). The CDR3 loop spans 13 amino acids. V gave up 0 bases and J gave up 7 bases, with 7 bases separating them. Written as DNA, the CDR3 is TGTGCCAGCAGTTTATCTCTGGGAAATGAGCAGTTCTTC. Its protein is CASSLSLGNEQFF.

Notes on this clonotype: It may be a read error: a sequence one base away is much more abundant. The CDR3 reads CSAVRSTDTQYF. The CDR3, as DNA: TGCAGCGCTGTGCGGTCCACAGATACGCAGTATTTT. This chain joins TRBV29-1 and TRBJ2-3; D not certain. Trimming stripped 7 bases from V and 2 bases from J, with 10 bases between. Germline V gene lookup returns CDR1 SQVTM and CDR2 ANQGSEA. The CDR3 runs to 12 residues.

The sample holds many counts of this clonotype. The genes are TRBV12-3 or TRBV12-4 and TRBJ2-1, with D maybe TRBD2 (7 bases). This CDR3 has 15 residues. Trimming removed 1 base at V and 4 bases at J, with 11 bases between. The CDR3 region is CASSLVGGAYNEQFF. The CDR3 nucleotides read TGTGCCAGCAGTTTAGTGGGGGGGGCATACAATGAGCAGTTCTTC.

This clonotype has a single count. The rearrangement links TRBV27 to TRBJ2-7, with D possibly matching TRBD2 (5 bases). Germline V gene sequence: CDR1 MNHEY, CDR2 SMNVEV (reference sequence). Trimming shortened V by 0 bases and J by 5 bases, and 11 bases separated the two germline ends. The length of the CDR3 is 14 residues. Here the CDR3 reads CASSLSSTRHEQYF. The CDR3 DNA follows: TGTGCCAGCAGTTTATCGTCTACTAGGCACGAGCAGTACTTC.

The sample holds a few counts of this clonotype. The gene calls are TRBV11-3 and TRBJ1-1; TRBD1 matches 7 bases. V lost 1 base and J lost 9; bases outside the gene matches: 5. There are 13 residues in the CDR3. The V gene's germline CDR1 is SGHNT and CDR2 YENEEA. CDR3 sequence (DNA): TGTGCCAGCAGCTTAGTACTGACAGGGCAAGCTTTCTTT. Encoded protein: CASSLVLTGQAFF.

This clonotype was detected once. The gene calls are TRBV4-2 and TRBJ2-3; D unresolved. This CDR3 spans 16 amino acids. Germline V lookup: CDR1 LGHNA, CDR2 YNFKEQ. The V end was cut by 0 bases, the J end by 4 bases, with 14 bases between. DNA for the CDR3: TGTGCCAGCAGCCAAGAAAGCGCCCGAGGCCCAGATACGCAGTATTTT. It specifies CASSQESARGPDTQYF.

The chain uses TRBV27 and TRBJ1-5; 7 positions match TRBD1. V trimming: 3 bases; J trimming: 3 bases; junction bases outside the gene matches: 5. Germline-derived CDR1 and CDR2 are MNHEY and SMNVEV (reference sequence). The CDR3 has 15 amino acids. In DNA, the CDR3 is TGTGCCAGCAGTTTCCTAGGGGGCAACAATCAGCCCCAGCATTTT. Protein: CASSFLGGNNQPQHF.

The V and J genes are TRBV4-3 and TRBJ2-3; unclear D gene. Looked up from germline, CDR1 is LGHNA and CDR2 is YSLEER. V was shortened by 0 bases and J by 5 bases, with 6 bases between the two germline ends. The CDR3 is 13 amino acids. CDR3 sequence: CASSQEIGDTQYF. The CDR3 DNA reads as TGCGCCAGCAGCCAAGAGATAGGAGATACGCAGTATTTT.

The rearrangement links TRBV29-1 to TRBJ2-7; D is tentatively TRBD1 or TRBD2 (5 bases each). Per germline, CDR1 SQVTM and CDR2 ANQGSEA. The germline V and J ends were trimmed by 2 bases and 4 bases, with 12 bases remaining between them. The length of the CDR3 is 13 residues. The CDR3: CSVEKGTGYEQYF. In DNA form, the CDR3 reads TGCAGCGTTGAAAAAGGGACCGGGTACGAGCAGTACTTC.

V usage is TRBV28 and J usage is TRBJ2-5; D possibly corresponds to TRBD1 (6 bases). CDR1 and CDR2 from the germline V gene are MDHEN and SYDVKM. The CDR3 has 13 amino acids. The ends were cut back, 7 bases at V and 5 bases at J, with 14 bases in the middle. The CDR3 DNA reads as TGTGCCAGCAATCACAGGGCTGGGGAGACCCAGTACTTC. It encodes CASNHRAGETQYF.

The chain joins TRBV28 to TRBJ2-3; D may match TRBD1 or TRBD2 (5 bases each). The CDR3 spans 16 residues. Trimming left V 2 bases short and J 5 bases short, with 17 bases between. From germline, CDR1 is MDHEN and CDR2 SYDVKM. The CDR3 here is CASSLTGARMRDTQYF. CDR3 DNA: TGTGCCAGCAGTTTAACCGGGGCCAGGATGCGAGATACGCAGTATTTT.

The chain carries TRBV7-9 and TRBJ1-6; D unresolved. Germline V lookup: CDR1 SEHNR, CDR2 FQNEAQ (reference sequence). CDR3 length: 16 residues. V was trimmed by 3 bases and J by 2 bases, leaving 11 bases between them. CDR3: CASSFGGGTYNSPLHF. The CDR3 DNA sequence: TGTGCCAGCAGCTTCGGAGGCGGGACCTATAATTCACCCCTCCACTTT.

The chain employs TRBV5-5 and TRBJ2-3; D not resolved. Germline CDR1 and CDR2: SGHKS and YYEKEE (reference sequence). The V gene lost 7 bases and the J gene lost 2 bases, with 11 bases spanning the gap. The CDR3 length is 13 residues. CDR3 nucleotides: TGTGCCAGCGGGCAGGCCTACACAGATACGCAGTATTTT. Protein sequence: CASGQAYTDTQYF.

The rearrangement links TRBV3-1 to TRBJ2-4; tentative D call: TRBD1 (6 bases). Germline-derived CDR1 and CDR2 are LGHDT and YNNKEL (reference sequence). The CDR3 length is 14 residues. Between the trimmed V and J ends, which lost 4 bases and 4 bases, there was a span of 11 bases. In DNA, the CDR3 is TGTGCCAGCAGCCTACGGACAGAGAAAAACATTCAGTACTTC. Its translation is CASSLRTEKNIQYF.

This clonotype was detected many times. The CDR3 region is CASSRQEETQYF. The CDR3, as DNA: TGCGCCAGCAGCCGACAGGAAGAGACCCAGTACTTC. The rearrangement joins TRBV4-1 to TRBJ2-5; possibly TRBD1 for D (6 bases). Trimming pared 4 bases from V and 3 bases from J, leaving 6 bases between. The CDR3 length is 12 residues. CDR1 is MGHRA, CDR2 YSYEKL, per germline.